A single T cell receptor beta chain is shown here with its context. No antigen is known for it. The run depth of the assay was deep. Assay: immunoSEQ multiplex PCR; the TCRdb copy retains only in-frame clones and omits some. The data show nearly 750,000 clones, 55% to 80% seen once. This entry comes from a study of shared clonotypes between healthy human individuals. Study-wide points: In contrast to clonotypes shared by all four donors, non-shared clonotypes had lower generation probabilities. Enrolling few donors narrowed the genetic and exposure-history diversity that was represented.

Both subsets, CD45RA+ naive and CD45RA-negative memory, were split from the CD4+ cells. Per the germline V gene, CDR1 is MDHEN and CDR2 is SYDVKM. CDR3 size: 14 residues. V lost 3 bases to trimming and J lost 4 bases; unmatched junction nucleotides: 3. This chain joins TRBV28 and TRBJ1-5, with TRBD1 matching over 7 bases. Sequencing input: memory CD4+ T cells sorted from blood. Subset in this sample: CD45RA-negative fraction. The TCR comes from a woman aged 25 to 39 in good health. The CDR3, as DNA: TGTGCCAGCAGTTTGACAGGGAAGAATCAGCCCCAGCATTTT. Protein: CASSLTGKNQPQHF.